This T cell receptor (beta chain) was sequenced for a study of cytomegalovirus exposure and HLA in healthy donors. The V and J ends lost 3 bases and 9 bases, in that order; junction bases with no gene match: 13. This CDR3 spans 18 amino acids. Germline CDR1 ENHRY, CDR2 SYGVKD. PCR involved 60 Vbeta and 13 Jbeta primers. The method was immunoSEQ multiplex PCR; TCRdb's version includes in-frame clones alone and lacks a portion of them. Among 65,000 to 85,000 clones, about nine tenths were seen once, and the ten largest hold just under 2%. This rearrangement joins TRBV10-3 to TRBJ2-1; 14 nucleotides match TRBD2. Sequenced input: PBMCs. The TCR comes from a woman aged 25 to 39 in good health and CMV-seronegative. CDR3 loop: CAISDSSKGLAGAIEQFF. CDR3 coding DNA: TGTGCCATCAGTGACTCCTCTAAGGGACTAGCGGGAGCGATTGAGCAGTTCTTC.